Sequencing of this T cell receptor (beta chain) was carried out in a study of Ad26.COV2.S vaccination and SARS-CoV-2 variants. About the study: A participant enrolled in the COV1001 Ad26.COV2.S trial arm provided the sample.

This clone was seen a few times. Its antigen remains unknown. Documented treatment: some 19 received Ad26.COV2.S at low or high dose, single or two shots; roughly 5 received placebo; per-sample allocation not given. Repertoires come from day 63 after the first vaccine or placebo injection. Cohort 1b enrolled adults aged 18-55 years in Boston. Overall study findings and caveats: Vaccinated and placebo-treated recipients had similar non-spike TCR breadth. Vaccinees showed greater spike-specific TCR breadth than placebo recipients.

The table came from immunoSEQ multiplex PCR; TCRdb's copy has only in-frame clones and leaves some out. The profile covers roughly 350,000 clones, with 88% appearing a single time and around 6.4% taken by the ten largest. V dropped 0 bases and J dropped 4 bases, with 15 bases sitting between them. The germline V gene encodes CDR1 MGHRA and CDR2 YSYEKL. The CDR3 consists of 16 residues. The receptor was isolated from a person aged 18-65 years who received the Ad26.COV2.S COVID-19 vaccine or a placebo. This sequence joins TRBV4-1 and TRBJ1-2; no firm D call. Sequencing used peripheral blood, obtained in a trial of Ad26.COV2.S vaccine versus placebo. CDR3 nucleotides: TGCGCCAGCAGCCAAGATGGCGTCAGATCCTCCTATGGCTACACCTTC. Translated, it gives CASSQDGVRSSYGYTF.